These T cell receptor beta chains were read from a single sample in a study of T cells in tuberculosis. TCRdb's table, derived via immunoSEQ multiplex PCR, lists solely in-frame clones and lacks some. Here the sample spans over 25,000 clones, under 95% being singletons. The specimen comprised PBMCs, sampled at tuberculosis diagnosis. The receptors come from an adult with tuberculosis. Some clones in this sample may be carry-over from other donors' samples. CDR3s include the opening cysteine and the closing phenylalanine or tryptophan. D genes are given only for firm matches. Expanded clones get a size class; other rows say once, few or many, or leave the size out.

cdr3_aa: CASSERTSGMRLGSYNEQFF
cdr3_nt: TGTGCCAGCAGCGAGAGGACTAGCGGAATGAGATTGGGATCCTACAATGAGCAGTTCTTC
cdr3_length: 20
d_call: TRBD2
v_call: TRBV9
j_call: TRBJ2-1
clone_size: NA

cdr3_aa: CASSVVAGVADTQYF
cdr3_nt: TGTGCCAGCAGCGTAGTGGCAGGGGTCGCAGATACGCAGTATTTT
cdr3_length: 15
d_call: NA
v_call: TRBV9
j_call: TRBJ2-3
clone_size: medium-sized

cdr3_aa: CASSSVHRGGTEAFF
cdr3_nt: TGTGCCAGCAGTTCTGTTCACAGGGGGGGGACTGAAGCTTTCTTT
cdr3_length: 15
d_call: TRBD1
v_call: TRBV6-6
j_call: TRBJ1-1
clone_size: NA

cdr3_aa: CASSQVTGLNTEAFF
cdr3_nt: TGTGCCAGCAGCCAAGTCACAGGGCTGAACACTGAAGCTTTCTTT
cdr3_length: 15
d_call: NA
v_call: TRBV14
j_call: TRBJ1-1
clone_size: NA

cdr3_aa: CASSPDFDEQFF
cdr3_nt: TGTGCCAGCAGCCCCGACTTTGATGAGCAGTTCTTC
cdr3_length: 12
d_call: NA
v_call: TRBV27
j_call: TRBJ2-1
clone_size: NA

cdr3_aa: CAISDGGSMAEQYF
cdr3_nt: TGTGCCATCAGTGACGGGGGTTCGATGGCCGAGCAGTACTTC
cdr3_length: 14
d_call: NA
v_call: TRBV10-3
j_call: TRBJ2-7
clone_size: NA

cdr3_aa: CASSEEGGGPYEQYF
cdr3_nt: TGTGCCAGCAGTGAAGAGGGGGGGGGTCCCTACGAGCAGTACTTC
cdr3_length: 15
d_call: NA
v_call: TRBV6-1
j_call: TRBJ2-7
clone_size: NA

cdr3_aa: CASSQSAGYEQYF
cdr3_nt: TGTGCCAGCAGTCAAAGTGCGGGCTACGAGCAGTACTTC
cdr3_length: 13
d_call: NA
v_call: TRBV6-6
j_call: TRBJ2-7
clone_size: NA

cdr3_aa: CASRRIRDRRNSPLHF
cdr3_nt: TGTGCCAGTAGGAGAATCCGGGACAGGAGGAATTCACCCCTCCACTTT
cdr3_length: 16
d_call: TRBD1
v_call: TRBV19
j_call: TRBJ1-6
clone_size: NA

cdr3_aa: CASSEGGSEQYF
cdr3_nt: TGTGCCAGCAGTGAAGGAGGCTCCGAGCAGTACTTC
cdr3_length: 12
d_call: NA
v_call: TRBV6-1
j_call: TRBJ2-7
clone_size: NA

cdr3_aa: CASRETGENEKLFF
cdr3_nt: TGTGCCAGCAGGGAGACAGGAGAGAATGAAAAACTGTTTTTT
cdr3_length: 14
d_call: NA
v_call: TRBV2
j_call: TRBJ1-4
clone_size: NA

cdr3_aa: CASSDRDSPGVDTQYF
cdr3_nt: TGTGCCAGCAGCGACCGGGACAGCCCGGGCGTAGATACGCAGTATTTT
cdr3_length: 16
d_call: TRBD1
v_call: TRBV7-9
j_call: TRBJ2-3
clone_size: NA

cdr3_aa: CASSSTGSANDNEQFF
cdr3_nt: TGCGCCAGCAGCTCAACAGGGAGCGCAAACGACAATGAGCAGTTCTTC
cdr3_length: 16
d_call: NA
v_call: TRBV5-1
j_call: TRBJ2-1
clone_size: NA

cdr3_aa: CAISADRLEAFF
cdr3_nt: TGTGCCATCAGTGCCGACAGATTAGAAGCTTTCTTT
cdr3_length: 12
d_call: NA
v_call: TRBV10-3
j_call: TRBJ1-1
clone_size: NA

cdr3_aa: CASSDPRDTEQNTEAFF
cdr3_nt: TGTGCCAGCAGTGATCCCCGGGACACCGAGCAGAACACTGAAGCTTTCTTT
cdr3_length: 17
d_call: NA
v_call: TRBV6-4
j_call: TRBJ1-1
clone_size: NA

cdr3_aa: CASSLGQGRDNQPQHF
cdr3_nt: TGTGCCAGCAGCCTGGGACAGGGGCGAGACAATCAGCCCCAGCATTTT
cdr3_length: 16
d_call: TRBD1
v_call: TRBV5-8
j_call: TRBJ1-5
clone_size: NA

cdr3_aa: CASSEGTTYGYTF
cdr3_nt: TGTGCCAGCAGCGAAGGGACTACCTATGGCTACACCTTC
cdr3_length: 13
d_call: NA
v_call: TRBV2
j_call: TRBJ1-2
clone_size: once

cdr3_aa: CASSLTGASYEQYF
cdr3_nt: TGCGCCAGCAGCTTAACAGGGGCCTCCTACGAGCAGTACTTC
cdr3_length: 14
d_call: TRBD1
v_call: TRBV5-1
j_call: TRBJ2-7
clone_size: NA

cdr3_aa: CASRSDRTVSYEQYF
cdr3_nt: TGCGCCAGCAGGTCCGACCGTACAGTTTCCTACGAGCAGTACTTC
cdr3_length: 15
d_call: NA
v_call: TRBV5-1
j_call: TRBJ2-7
clone_size: NA

cdr3_aa: CASSAGIRETQYF
cdr3_nt: TGTGCCAGCAGTGCGGGTATTAGAGAGACCCAGTACTTC
cdr3_length: 13
d_call: NA
v_call: TRBV2
j_call: TRBJ2-5
clone_size: NA

cdr3_aa: CASSQRPTGGRQPQHF
cdr3_nt: TGTGCCAGCAGCCAACGACCAACAGGGGGGCGTCAGCCCCAGCATTTT
cdr3_length: 16
d_call: TRBD1
v_call: TRBV28
j_call: TRBJ1-5
clone_size: few

cdr3_aa: CASSLRLVIGYTF
cdr3_nt: TGTGCCAGCAGTCTCCGACTAGTCATTGGCTACACCTTC
cdr3_length: 13
d_call: NA
v_call: TRBV2
j_call: TRBJ1-2
clone_size: NA

cdr3_aa: CASSTNSPGYGYTF
cdr3_nt: TGCGCCAGCAGCACAAATAGCCCAGGGTATGGCTACACCTTC
cdr3_length: 14
d_call: NA
v_call: TRBV5-1
j_call: TRBJ1-2
clone_size: NA

cdr3_aa: CASSRGGLNQPQHF
cdr3_nt: TGTGCCAGCAGTAGGGGAGGGTTGAATCAGCCCCAGCATTTT
cdr3_length: 14
d_call: NA
v_call: TRBV6-5
j_call: TRBJ1-5
clone_size: NA

cdr3_aa: CASSQDWTGNGYTF
cdr3_nt: TGTGCCAGCAGCCAAGATTGGACAGGGAATGGCTACACCTTC
cdr3_length: 14
d_call: TRBD1
v_call: TRBV4-2
j_call: TRBJ1-2
clone_size: NA

cdr3_aa: CASRLDSGGTGELFF
cdr3_nt: TGTGCCAGCAGATTGGACTCCGGGGGGACCGGGGAGCTGTTTTTT
cdr3_length: 15
d_call: TRBD2
v_call: TRBV2
j_call: TRBJ2-2
clone_size: NA

cdr3_aa: CASSIDGASGTDTQYF
cdr3_nt: TGTGCCAGTAGTATAGATGGGGCTTCCGGCACAGATACGCAGTATTTT
cdr3_length: 16
d_call: NA
v_call: TRBV19
j_call: TRBJ2-3
clone_size: NA

cdr3_aa: CASSHLGRDYEQYF
cdr3_nt: TGTGCCAGCAGCCATCTGGGGCGGGACTACGAGCAGTACTTC
cdr3_length: 14
d_call: NA
v_call: TRBV7-6
j_call: TRBJ2-7
clone_size: NA

cdr3_aa: CASSQGYENGVYGYTF
cdr3_nt: TGTGCCAGCAGCCAGGGGTATGAGAATGGGGTCTATGGCTACACCTTC
cdr3_length: 16
d_call: NA
v_call: TRBV27
j_call: TRBJ1-2
clone_size: NA

cdr3_aa: CASSLEGLQDNSPLHF
cdr3_nt: TGCGCCAGCAGCTTGGAAGGGCTACAGGATAATTCACCCCTCCACTTT
cdr3_length: 16
d_call: NA
v_call: TRBV5-1
j_call: TRBJ1-6
clone_size: NA

cdr3_aa: CASSPVGQGSQPQHF
cdr3_nt: TGTGCCAGCTCACCCGTGGGACAGGGAAGTCAGCCCCAGCATTTT
cdr3_length: 15
d_call: TRBD1
v_call: TRBV18
j_call: TRBJ1-5
clone_size: NA

cdr3_aa: CASSPSQGGRKLFF
cdr3_nt: TGTGCCAGCTCACCGTCCCAGGGCGGGAGAAAACTGTTTTTT
cdr3_length: 14
d_call: NA
v_call: TRBV18
j_call: TRBJ1-4
clone_size: NA

cdr3_aa: CASSLFLDRDGGVYSPLHF
cdr3_nt: TGTGCCAGCAGCTTATTCCTTGACAGGGACGGAGGGGTATATTCACCCCTCCACTTT
cdr3_length: 19
d_call: TRBD1
v_call: TRBV11-2
j_call: TRBJ1-6
clone_size: NA

cdr3_aa: CASSLSDRSDTQYF
cdr3_nt: TGCGCCAGCAGCTTGTCCGACAGATCAGATACGCAGTATTTT
cdr3_length: 14
d_call: NA
v_call: TRBV5-1
j_call: TRBJ2-3
clone_size: NA

cdr3_aa: CSVLGTGTNLTDTQYF
cdr3_nt: TGCAGCGTTCTAGGGACAGGGACAAACCTCACAGATACGCAGTATTTT
cdr3_length: 16
d_call: TRBD1
v_call: TRBV29-1
j_call: TRBJ2-3
clone_size: NA

cdr3_aa: CASSSYRGGNSPLHF
cdr3_nt: TGTGCCAGCAGCTCATACAGGGGAGGAAATTCACCCCTCCACTTT
cdr3_length: 15
d_call: TRBD1
v_call: TRBV5-6
j_call: TRBJ1-6
clone_size: NA

cdr3_aa: CASSPGDIPTWNF
cdr3_nt: TGTGCCAGCTCACCAGGGGACATTCCTACGTGGAACTTC
cdr3_length: 13
d_call: NA
v_call: TRBV18
j_call: TRBJ2-7
clone_size: NA

cdr3_aa: CASSLGGTGNAYGYTF
cdr3_nt: TGCGCCAGCAGCTTAGGTGGGACAGGGAACGCCTATGGCTACACCTTC
cdr3_length: 16
d_call: TRBD1
v_call: TRBV5-1
j_call: TRBJ1-2
clone_size: NA

cdr3_aa: CASSTGQGAKNTIYF
cdr3_nt: TGTGCCAGCAGCACAGGACAGGGGGCGAAGAACACCATATATTTT
cdr3_length: 15
d_call: TRBD1
v_call: TRBV11-2
j_call: TRBJ1-3
clone_size: NA

cdr3_aa: CASSFTGVTEAFF
cdr3_nt: TGCGCCAGCAGCTTCACAGGGGTTACTGAAGCTTTCTTT
cdr3_length: 13
d_call: TRBD1
v_call: TRBV5-1
j_call: TRBJ1-1
clone_size: NA

cdr3_aa: CASSLRGMGMNTEAFF
cdr3_nt: TGCGCCAGCAGCTTGAGGGGGATGGGGATGAACACTGAAGCTTTCTTT
cdr3_length: 16
d_call: NA
v_call: TRBV5-1
j_call: TRBJ1-1
clone_size: once

cdr3_aa: CASSSSTGNTEAFF
cdr3_nt: TGTGCCAGCAGCTCATCGACGGGTAACACTGAAGCTTTCTTT
cdr3_length: 14
d_call: NA
v_call: TRBV7-6
j_call: TRBJ1-1
clone_size: NA

cdr3_aa: CASHRDIYGYTF
cdr3_nt: TGTGCCAGCCACAGGGATATTTATGGCTACACCTTC
cdr3_length: 12
d_call: NA
v_call: TRBV2
j_call: TRBJ1-2
clone_size: NA

cdr3_aa: CASSVMGVRTEAFF
cdr3_nt: TGTGCCAGTAGTGTTATGGGAGTCCGCACTGAAGCTTTCTTT
cdr3_length: 14
d_call: NA
v_call: TRBV19
j_call: TRBJ1-1
clone_size: NA

cdr3_aa: CASSQVHRDMGTGELFF
cdr3_nt: TGTGCCAGCAGCCAAGTACACCGGGACATGGGAACCGGGGAGCTGTTTTTT
cdr3_length: 17
d_call: NA
v_call: TRBV4-2
j_call: TRBJ2-2
clone_size: NA